Listed below are T cell receptor beta chains from one sample, sequenced in a study of response to subunit inactivated influenza vaccine. TCRdb reanalysed the RT-PCR reads using MiXCR and keeps one entry per CDR3 protein. In the table there are approximately 290,000 distinct CDR3 sequences, roughly 20% of which are singletons. Sequenced here: PBMCs from blood, sampled approximately 22 months after vaccination. The receptors come from a man between 45 and 75 years old who received an inactivated influenza vaccine. Each CDR3 is given with its conserved first and last residue. A D gene is named only where the DNA matches it firmly. Where a row states a size, it is once, few, many or the class of an expanded clone; other rows omit it.

d_call	clone_size	v_call	j_call	cdr3_nt	cdr3_aa
TRBD2	-	TRBV11-2	TRBJ2-1	TGTGCCAGCAGGGACCCGGGGACTAGGTCTAGAAATGAGCAGTTCTTC	CASRDPGTRSRNEQFF
-	many	TRBV7-8	TRBJ1-3	TGTGCCAGCAGCTTTGGGCTTCTCCCTGGAAACACCATATATTTT	CASSFGLLPGNTIYF
TRBD1	few	TRBV20-1	TRBJ1-2	TGCAGTGCTAGGGCGGACAGGGGGAAAAACTATGGCTACACCTTC	CSARADRGKNYGYTF
TRBD2	-	TRBV20-1	TRBJ2-2	TGCAGTGCTCCGAGGGCTAGCGGAACCGGGGAGCTGTTTTTT	CSAPRASGTGELFF
TRBD2	-	TRBV4-3	TRBJ2-3	TGCGCCAGCAGCCACACTCTAGCGGGAGGGCCTTCGGATACGCAGTATTTT	CASSHTLAGGPSDTQYF
-	-	TRBV29-1	TRBJ2-5	TGCAGCGTTCCGGGACGGTTAGAGACCCAGTACTTC	CSVPGRLETQYF
-	-	TRBV29-1	TRBJ2-2	TGCAGCGCTAAAACTGGAACATCGAACACCGGGGAGCTGTTTTTT	CSAKTGTSNTGELFF
TRBD1	-	TRBV4-3	TRBJ2-7	TGCGCCAGCAGTACAACGACTAAAAGACAGGGAACTCCCTACGAGCAGTACTTC	CASSTTTKRQGTPYEQYF
TRBD1	-	TRBV12-3/TRBV12-4	TRBJ2-7	TGTGCCAGCAGTGGTTGGGGACAGAACTACGAGCAGTACTTC	CASSGWGQNYEQYF
TRBD2	few	TRBV4-3	TRBJ2-2	TGCGCCAGCAGCACGGGGGGACTAGCGGGGGGACCTAACACCGGGGAGCTGTTTTTT	CASSTGGLAGGPNTGELFF
-	few	TRBV18	TRBJ1-2	TGTGCCGGCTCACCCAGAGGTGGATTTAGAGGAGCTAACTATGGCTACACCTTC	CAGSPRGGFRGANYGYTF
-	-	TRBV6-2/TRBV6-3	TRBJ1-1	TGTGCCAGCAAAAGAGGGGTGAACACTGAAGCTTTCTTT	CASKRGVNTEAFF
TRBD1	-	TRBV5-1	TRBJ1-2	TGCGCCAGCAGCTCCGTAGGGGGCGTCTATGGCTACACCTTC	CASSSVGGVYGYTF
-	many	TRBV10-3	TRBJ1-1	TGTGCCATCAGTAAAGAACCGACAGTGAACACTGAAGCTTTCTTT	CAISKEPTVNTEAFF
-	many	TRBV7-2	TRBJ1-4	TGTGCCAGCAGCTTAGCGAGGGCGTCGGGTGAAAAACTGTTTTTT	CASSLARASGEKLFF
TRBD1	few	TRBV2	TRBJ1-6	TGTGCCAGCAAGGGGAGGGACAGGGGGGATTCACCCCTCCACTTT	CASKGRDRGDSPLHF
-	-	TRBV20-1	TRBJ2-1	TGCAGTGTAGTCGGCCGGGGAGGTGAGCAGTTCTTC	CSVVGRGGEQFF
TRBD2	many	TRBV20-1	TRBJ2-5	TGCAGTGCTAGACCTAGCGGGAGGCCCGGAGAGACCCAGTACTTC	CSARPSGRPGETQYF
-	few	TRBV6-1	TRBJ1-2	TGTGCCAGCAGTGAACTATGGGGTGCGGAGGGCTACACCTTC	CASSELWGAEGYTF
TRBD1	-	TRBV7-2	TRBJ1-2	TGTGCCAGCAGCTTGGACAGGGGACCCTATGGCTACACCTTC	CASSLDRGPYGYTF
-	-	TRBV5-6	TRBJ1-2	TGTGCCAGCAGGCGGGCTCAGGGCTACACCTTC	CASRRAQGYTF
-	-	TRBV28	TRBJ2-5	TGTGCCATCAGGCCAGGGGGGCGCAGGACGCAAGAGACCCAGTACTTC	CAIRPGGRRTQETQYF
TRBD1	few	TRBV7-9	TRBJ1-1	TGTGCCAGCAAAGAGGGGGGACAGATTGAAGCTTTCTTT	CASKEGGQIEAFF
TRBD1	once	TRBV7-2	TRBJ2-6	TGTGCCAGCAGCTTCCGGGACAGTTACTCTGGGGCCAACGTCCTGACTTTC	CASSFRDSYSGANVLTF
-	few	TRBV12-3/TRBV12-4	TRBJ2-5	TGTGCCAGCAGTTTTTTTAGGGGGATGGCCCAGTACTTC	CASSFFRGMAQYF
-	-	TRBV7-2	TRBJ2-5	TGTGCCAGCAGTTCGAGAACAGGAGAGACCCAGTACTTC	CASSSRTGETQYF
-	few	TRBV6-5	TRBJ2-2	TGTGCCAGCAGTTACTCTGAGGGGTCGGGCACCGGGGAGCTGTTTTTT	CASSYSEGSGTGELFF
TRBD2	-	TRBV4-2	TRBJ2-1	TGTGCCAGCACCCCCCATGATTCGGGAGGGCCCTCTGCTGAGCAGTTCTTC	CASTPHDSGGPSAEQFF
TRBD2	few	TRBV28	TRBJ2-6	TGTGTCAGCAGGGGCAATGACGGGACTAGTGTACCTGGGGCCAACGTCCTGACTTTC	CVSRGNDGTSVPGANVLTF
-	few	TRBV30	TRBJ2-5	TGTGCCTGGAGTGTACAAAGCGGCCCTCAAGAGACCCAGTACTTC	CAWSVQSGPQETQYF
-	-	TRBV2	TRBJ2-2	TGTGCCAGCAGTAAAGGACCCACCGGGGAGCTGTTTTTT	CASSKGPTGELFF
TRBD2	few	TRBV6-1	TRBJ2-1	TGTGCCAGCCTGGCGCTAGCGGGGGGTAGCTCCTACAATGAGCAGTTCTTC	CASLALAGGSSYNEQFF